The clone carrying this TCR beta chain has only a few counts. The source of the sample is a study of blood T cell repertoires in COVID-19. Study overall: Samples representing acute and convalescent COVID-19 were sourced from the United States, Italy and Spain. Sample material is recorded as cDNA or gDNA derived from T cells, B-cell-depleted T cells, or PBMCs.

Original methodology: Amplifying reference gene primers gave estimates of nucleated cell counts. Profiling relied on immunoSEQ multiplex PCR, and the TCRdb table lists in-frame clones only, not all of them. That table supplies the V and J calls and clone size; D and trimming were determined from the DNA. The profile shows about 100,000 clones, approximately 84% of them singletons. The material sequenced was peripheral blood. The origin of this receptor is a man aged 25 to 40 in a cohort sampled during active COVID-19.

CDR3 in DNA: TGTGCCAGCAGCCCGTGGACAGGGTACGAGCAGTACTTC. This encodes CASSPWTGYEQYF. The chain couples TRBV11-2 to TRBJ2-7; 8 bases match TRBD1. The V gene end was trimmed by 5 bases and the J gene end by 4 bases; junction bases not matched to a gene: 4. This CDR3 comprises 13 residues. Germline assignment: CDR1 SGHAT and CDR2 FQNNGV.